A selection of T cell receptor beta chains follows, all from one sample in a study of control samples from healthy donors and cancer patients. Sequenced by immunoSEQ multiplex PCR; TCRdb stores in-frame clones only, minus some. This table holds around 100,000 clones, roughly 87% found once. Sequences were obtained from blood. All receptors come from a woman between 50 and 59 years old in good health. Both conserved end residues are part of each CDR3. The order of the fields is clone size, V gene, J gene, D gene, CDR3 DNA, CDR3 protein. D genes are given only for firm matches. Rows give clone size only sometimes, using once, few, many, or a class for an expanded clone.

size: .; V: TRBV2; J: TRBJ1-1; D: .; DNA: TGTGCCAGCAGTGTCTCTCTTGGGTGGAACACTGAAGCTTTCTTT; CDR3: CASSVSLGWNTEAFF
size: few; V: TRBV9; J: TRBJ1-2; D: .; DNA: TGTGCCAGCAGCGTAGTTCCCGATGGGGGCTACACCTTC; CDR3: CASSVVPDGGYTF
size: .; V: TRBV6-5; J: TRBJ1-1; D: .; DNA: TGTGCCAGCAGCACAAACGGGTACACTGAAGCTTTCTTT; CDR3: CASSTNGYTEAFF
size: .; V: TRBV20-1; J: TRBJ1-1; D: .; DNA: TGCAGTGCTAGTACCGGAATCAGGGGAAACACTGAAGCTTTCTTT; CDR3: CSASTGIRGNTEAFF
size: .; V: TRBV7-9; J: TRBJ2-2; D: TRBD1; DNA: TGTGCCAGCAGCCCGCTGACAGGGGACACCGGGGAGCTGTTTTTT; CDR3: CASSPLTGDTGELFF
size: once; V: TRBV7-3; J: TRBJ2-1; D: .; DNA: TGTGCCAGCAGCTTATCTGGGAATGAGCAGTTCTTC; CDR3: CASSLSGNEQFF
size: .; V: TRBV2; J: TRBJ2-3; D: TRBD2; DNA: TGTGCCAGCAGCGGACTAGCGGGGGGGCCGGGCACAGATACGCAGTATTTT; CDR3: CASSGLAGGPGTDTQYF
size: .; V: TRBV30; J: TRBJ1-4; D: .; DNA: TGTGCCTGGAACCAACAGGGTGCAACTAATGAAAAACTGTTTTTT; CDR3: CAWNQQGATNEKLFF
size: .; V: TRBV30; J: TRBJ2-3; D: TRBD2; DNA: TGTGCCTGGGCGACGGCCCTACTAGCGGGGGGCACAGATACGCAGTATTTT; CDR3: CAWATALLAGGTDTQYF
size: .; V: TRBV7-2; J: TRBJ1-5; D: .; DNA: TGTGCCAGCAGCACGGGCCCAACTCCTGGGAATCAGCCCCAGCATTTT; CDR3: CASSTGPTPGNQPQHF
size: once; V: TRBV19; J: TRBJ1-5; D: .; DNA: TGTGCCAGTAGTATCATTGACGGAGGCAATCAGCCCCAGCATTTT; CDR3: CASSIIDGGNQPQHF
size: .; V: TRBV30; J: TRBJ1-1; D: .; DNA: TGTGCCTGGAGCCATACACAGACTGAAGCTTTCTTT; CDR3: CAWSHTQTEAFF
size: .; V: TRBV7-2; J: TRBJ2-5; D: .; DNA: TGTGCCAGCAGCTCCCATTCTAGACAAGAGACCCAGTACTTC; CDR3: CASSSHSRQETQYF
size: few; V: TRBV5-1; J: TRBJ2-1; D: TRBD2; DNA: TGCGCCAGCAGCTTGGGTATCGGGAGGGCCGCTGAGCAGTTCTTC; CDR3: CASSLGIGRAAEQFF